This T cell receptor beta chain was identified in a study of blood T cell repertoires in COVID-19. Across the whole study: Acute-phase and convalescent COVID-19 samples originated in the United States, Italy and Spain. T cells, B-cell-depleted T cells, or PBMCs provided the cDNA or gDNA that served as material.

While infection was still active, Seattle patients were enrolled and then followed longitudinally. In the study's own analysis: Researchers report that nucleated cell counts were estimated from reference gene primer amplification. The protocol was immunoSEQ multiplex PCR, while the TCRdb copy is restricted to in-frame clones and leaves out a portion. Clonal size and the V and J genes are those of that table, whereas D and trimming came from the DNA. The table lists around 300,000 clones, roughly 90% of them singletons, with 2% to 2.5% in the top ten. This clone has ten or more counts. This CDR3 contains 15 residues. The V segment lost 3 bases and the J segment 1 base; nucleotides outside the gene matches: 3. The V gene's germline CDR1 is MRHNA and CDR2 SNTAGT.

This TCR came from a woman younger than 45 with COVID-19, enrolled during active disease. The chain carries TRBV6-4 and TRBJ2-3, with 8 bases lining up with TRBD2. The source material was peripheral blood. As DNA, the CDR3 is TGTGCCAGCAGTGAAGAGACTAGCGGCACAGATACGCAGTATTTT. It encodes CASSEETSGTDTQYF.